The 5 T cell receptor beta chains below come from one sample, sequenced in a study of siplizumab effects on memory and regulatory T cells (dated by TCRdb to the late 2010s). The method behind the library was the immunoSEQ multiplex PCR assay. TCRdb obtained this table from immuneACCESS and retained in-frame rearrangements with V and J assigned. These tables miss some clones; where compared with another copy, unresolved V genes account for less than half of the shortfall, and the remainder is unexplained. The sample includes some 100,000 clones, with about nine tenths observed a single time. The top ten hold under 0.15% of the sample. The sample consisted of CD4+ T cells sorted from blood. The receptors shown here come from a human donor in good health.

The V call is TRBV5-6, the J call TRBJ1-3; no definite D call. The CDR3 is 13 amino acids. The germline CDR1 and CDR2 sequences are SGHDT and YYEEEE. Trimming cost V 7 bases and J 4 bases, with 12 bases left between them. CDR3 nucleotide sequence: TGTGCCAGCTGCCGGGTCTCAGGAAACACCATATATTTT. Translation: CASCRVSGNTIYF.

The table lists this clone with a count of one. Here the CDR3 reads CASRPDGRLSSYEQYF. In nucleotides, the CDR3 is TGTGCAAGTCGCCCCGACGGCCGTCTGAGCTCCTACGAGCAGTACTTC. This chain joins TRBV12-2 and TRBJ2-7. TRBV12-2 is designated a pseudogene. CDR3 length equals 16 residues.

The chain couples TRBV7-9 to TRBJ2-7; 7 bases map to TRBD1. Per germline, CDR1 SEHNR and CDR2 FQNEAQ (reference sequence). The CDR3 covers 16 residues. V lost 8 bases and J lost 2; bases outside the gene matches: 15. CDR3 sequence: CASAPGVGTVTYEQYF. DNA of the CDR3: TGTGCCAGCGCGCCGGGTGTGGGGACAGTAACCTACGAGCAGTACTTC.

The genes are TRBV10-3 and TRBJ2-5; TRBD1 matches at 10 bases. Trimming took 2 bases from V and 7 from J; bases not matched to a gene: 7. The CDR3 totals 15 residues. Germline lookup yields CDR1 ENHRY and CDR2 SYGVKD. CDR3 region: CAISERDRGITTQYF. CDR3 sequence (DNA): TGTGCCATCAGTGAGAGGGACAGGGGAATCACGACCCAGTACTTC.

A note on this clone: Sequence at one end of the junction differs from germline and may be a read error. The chain links TRBV6-6 to TRBJ2-5, with unresolved D. Germline CDR1 is MNHNY and CDR2 is SVGAGI (reference sequence). This CDR3 is 11 amino acids long. Here the CDR3 DNA reads TGTGCCAGCAGTGCAGCGACGGGCGCGGACTTC. Its protein is CASSAATGADF.